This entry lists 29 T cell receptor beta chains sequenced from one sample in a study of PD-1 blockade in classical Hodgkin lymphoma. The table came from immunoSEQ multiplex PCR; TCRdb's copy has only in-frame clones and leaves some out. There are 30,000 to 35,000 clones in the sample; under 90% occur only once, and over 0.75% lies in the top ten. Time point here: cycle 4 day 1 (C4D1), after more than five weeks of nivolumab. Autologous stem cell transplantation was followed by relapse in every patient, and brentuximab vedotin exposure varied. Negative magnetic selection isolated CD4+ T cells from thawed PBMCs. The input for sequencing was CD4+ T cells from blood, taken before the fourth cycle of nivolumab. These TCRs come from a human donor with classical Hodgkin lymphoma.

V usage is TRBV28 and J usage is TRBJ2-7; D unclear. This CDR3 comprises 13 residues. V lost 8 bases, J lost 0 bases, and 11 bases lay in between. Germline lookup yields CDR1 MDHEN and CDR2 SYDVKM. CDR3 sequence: CASVGGVSYEQYF. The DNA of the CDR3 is TGTGCCAGCGTCGGTGGGGTCTCCTACGAGCAGTACTTC.

The CDR3 nucleotides read TGTGCCAGCAGTAATACGAACCGGCCTTCGGAGCAGTTCTTC. Amino acid sequence: CASSNTNRPSEQFF. The chain carries TRBV6-4 and TRBJ2-1, with D hard to call. This CDR3 has 14 residues. The V gene lost 5 bases and the J gene lost 10 bases, with 18 bases spanning the gap. Germline V gene lookup returns CDR1 MRHNA and CDR2 SNTAGT.

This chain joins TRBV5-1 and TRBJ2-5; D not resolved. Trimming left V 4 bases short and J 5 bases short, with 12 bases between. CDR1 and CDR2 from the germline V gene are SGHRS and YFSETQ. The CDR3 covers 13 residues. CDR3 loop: CASSRWSTETQYF. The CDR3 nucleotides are TGCGCCAGCAGCCGGTGGAGTACGGAGACCCAGTACTTC.

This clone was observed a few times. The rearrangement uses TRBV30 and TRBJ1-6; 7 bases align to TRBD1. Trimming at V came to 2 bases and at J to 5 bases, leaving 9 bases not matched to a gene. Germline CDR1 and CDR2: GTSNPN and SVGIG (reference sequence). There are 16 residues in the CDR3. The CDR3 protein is CAWSPGGQWNNSPLHF. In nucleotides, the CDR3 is TGTGCCTGGAGTCCAGGGGGACAGTGGAATAATTCACCCCTCCACTTT.

The CDR3 region is CAWTLGAEAFF. The CDR3, as DNA: TGTGCCTGGACCTTGGGGGCTGAAGCTTTCTTT. This sequence joins TRBV30 and TRBJ1-1, with D possibly TRBD1 on 5 matching bases. Trimming removed 4 bases from V and 6 bases from J, with 9 bases in between. Germline V gene lookup returns CDR1 GTSNPN and CDR2 SVGIG (reference sequence). The CDR3 loop spans 11 amino acids.

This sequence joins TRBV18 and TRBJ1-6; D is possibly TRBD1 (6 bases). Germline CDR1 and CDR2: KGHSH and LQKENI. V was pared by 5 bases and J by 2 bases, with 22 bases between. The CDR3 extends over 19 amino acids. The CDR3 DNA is TGTGCCAGCTCAAATACAGGGCGCCAATATTCTGCCTATAATTCACCCCTCCACTTT. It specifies CASSNTGRQYSAYNSPLHF.

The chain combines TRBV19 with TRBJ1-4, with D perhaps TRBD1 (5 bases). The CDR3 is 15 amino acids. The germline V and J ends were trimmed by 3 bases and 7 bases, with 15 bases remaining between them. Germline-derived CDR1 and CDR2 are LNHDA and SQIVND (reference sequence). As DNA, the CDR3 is TGTGCCAGTAGTATGGGACCCCAGACCGGTGAAAAACTGTTTTTT. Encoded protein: CASSMGPQTGEKLFF.

This CDR3 reads CASLPSRAGLNTGELFF. The DNA of the CDR3 is TGTGCCAGTCTACCTTCACGGGCGGGACTGAACACCGGGGAGCTGTTTTTT. This chain links TRBV7-8 with TRBJ2-2; a possible D gene is TRBD2 (6 bases). The CDR3 consists of 17 residues. V lost 9 bases and J lost 1, with 21 bases in between. Germline V CDR1 and CDR2: SGHVS, FQNEAQ.

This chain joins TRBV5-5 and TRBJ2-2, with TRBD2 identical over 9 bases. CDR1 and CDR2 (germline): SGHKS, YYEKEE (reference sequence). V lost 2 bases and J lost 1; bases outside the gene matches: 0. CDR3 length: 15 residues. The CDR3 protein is CASSFSGGNTGELFF. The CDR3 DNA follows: TGTGCCAGCAGCTTTAGCGGGGGGAACACCGGGGAGCTGTTTTTT.

The CDR3 DNA is TGCGCCAGCAGCTTGGCCCAAGACGCGGGCTATGGCTACACCTTC. The encoded protein is CASSLAQDAGYGYTF. V and J are TRBV5-1 and TRBJ1-2, with no clear D. This CDR3 has 15 residues. Germline-derived CDR1 and CDR2 are SGHRS and YFSETQ. V was trimmed by 0 bases and J by 4 bases, leaving 13 bases between them.

The CDR3 nucleotides are TGTGCCAGCAGCCAAGATGCACGGATGAGCTCCTACGAGCAGTACTTC. Translating it yields CASSQDARMSSYEQYF. The chain recombines TRBV14 with TRBJ2-7, with no clear D. The V gene lost 0 bases and the J gene lost 0 bases, with 12 bases spanning the gap. The germline V gene encodes CDR1 SGHDN and CDR2 FVKESK. The CDR3 totals 16 residues.

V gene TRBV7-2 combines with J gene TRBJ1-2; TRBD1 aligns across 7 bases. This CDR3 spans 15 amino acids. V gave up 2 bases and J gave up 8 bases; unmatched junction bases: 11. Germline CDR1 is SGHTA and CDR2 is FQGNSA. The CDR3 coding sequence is TGTGCCAGCAGCTTAACGAACAGGGGCGCTCGCGGCTACACCTTC. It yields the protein CASSLTNRGARGYTF.

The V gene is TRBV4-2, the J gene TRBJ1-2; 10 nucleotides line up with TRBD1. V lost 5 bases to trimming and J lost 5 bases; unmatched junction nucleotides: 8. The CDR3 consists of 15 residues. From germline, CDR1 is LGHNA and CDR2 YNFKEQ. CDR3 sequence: CASSYHDRGQYGYTF. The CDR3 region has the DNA TGTGCCAGCAGCTACCACGACAGGGGGCAGTATGGCTACACCTTC.

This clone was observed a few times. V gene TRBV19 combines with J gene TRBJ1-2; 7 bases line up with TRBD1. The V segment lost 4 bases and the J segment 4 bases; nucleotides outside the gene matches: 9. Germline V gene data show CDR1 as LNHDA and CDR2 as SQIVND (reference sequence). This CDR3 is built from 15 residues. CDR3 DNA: TGTGCCAGTAGTACCTCCGGGACAGCTTTCTATGGCTACACCTTC. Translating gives CASSTSGTAFYGYTF.

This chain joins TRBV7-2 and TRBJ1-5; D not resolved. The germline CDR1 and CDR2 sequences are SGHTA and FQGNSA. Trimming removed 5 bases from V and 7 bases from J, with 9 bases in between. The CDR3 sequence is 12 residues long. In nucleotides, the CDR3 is TGTGCCAGCAGCCTGGAGTTCCAGCCCCAGCATTTT. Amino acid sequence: CASSLEFQPQHF. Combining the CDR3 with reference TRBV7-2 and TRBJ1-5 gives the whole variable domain GAGVSQSPSNKVTEKGKDVELRCDPISGHTALYWYRQSLGQGLEFLIYFQGNSAPDKSGLPSDRFSAERTGGSVSTLTIQRTQQEDSAVYLCASSLEFQPQHFGDGTRLSIL.

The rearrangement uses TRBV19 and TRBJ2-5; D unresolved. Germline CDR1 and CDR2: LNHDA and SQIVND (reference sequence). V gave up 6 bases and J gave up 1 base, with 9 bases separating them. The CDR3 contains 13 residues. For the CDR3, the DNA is TGTGCCAGTAGATCGGTTCCCCAAGAGACCCAGTACTTC. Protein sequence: CASRSVPQETQYF.

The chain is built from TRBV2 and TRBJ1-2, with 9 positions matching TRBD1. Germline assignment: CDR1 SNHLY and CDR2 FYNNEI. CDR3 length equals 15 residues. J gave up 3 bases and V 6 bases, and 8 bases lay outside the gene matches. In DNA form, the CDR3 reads TGTGCCAGCAGGGCCGACAGGGGGGGTGACTATGGCTACACCTTC. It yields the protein CASRADRGGDYGYTF.

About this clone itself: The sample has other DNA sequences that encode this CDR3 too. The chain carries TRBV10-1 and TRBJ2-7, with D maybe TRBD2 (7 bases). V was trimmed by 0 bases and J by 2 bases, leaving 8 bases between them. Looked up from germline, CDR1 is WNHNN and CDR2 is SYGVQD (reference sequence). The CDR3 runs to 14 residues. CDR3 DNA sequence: TGCGCCAGCAGTGAGTCGGGGGGGCCCTACGAGCAGTACTTC. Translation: CASSESGGPYEQYF.

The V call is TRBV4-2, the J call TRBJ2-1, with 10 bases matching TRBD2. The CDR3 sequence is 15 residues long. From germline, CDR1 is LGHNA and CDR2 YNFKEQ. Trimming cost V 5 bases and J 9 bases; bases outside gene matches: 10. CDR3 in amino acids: CASSLAGGSVSEQFF. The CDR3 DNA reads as TGTGCCAGCAGCTTAGCGGGAGGTTCAGTAAGTGAGCAGTTCTTC.

For the CDR3, the DNA is TGTGCCAGCAGTAGTCGGAGCTACGAGCAGTACTTC. Translating gives CASSSRSYEQYF. This chain joins TRBV6-5 and TRBJ2-7; D uncertain. Per the germline V gene, CDR1 is MNHEY and CDR2 is SVGAGI. The V gene lost 5 bases and the J gene lost 3 bases, with 8 bases spanning the gap. The CDR3 sequence is 12 residues long.

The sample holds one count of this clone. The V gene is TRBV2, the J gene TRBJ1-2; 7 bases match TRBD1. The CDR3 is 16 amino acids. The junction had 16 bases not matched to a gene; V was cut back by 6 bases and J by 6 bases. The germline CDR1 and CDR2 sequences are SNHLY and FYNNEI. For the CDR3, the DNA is TGTGCCAGCAGGGGGATACAGGGGACTAGGGGAAATGGCTACACCTTC. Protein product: CASRGIQGTRGNGYTF.

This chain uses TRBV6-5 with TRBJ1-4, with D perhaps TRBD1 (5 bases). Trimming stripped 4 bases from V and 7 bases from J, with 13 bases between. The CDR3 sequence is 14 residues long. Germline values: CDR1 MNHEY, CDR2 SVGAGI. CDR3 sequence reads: CASSFGAAGEKLFF. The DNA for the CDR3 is TGTGCCAGCAGTTTCGGGGCGGCTGGTGAAAAACTGTTTTTT.

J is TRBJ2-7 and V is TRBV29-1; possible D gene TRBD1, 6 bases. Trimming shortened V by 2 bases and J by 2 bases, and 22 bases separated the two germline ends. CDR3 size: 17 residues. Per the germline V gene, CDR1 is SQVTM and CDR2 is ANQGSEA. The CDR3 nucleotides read TGCAGCGTTGAACTTAGGGGTACAGGGTTTCGCGCCTACGAGCAGTACTTC. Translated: CSVELRGTGFRAYEQYF.

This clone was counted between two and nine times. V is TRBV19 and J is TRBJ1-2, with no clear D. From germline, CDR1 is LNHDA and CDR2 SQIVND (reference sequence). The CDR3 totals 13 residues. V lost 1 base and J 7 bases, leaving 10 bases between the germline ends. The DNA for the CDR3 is TGTGCCAGTAGTATAGGCGGGAGTATTGGCTACACCTTC. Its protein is CASSIGGSIGYTF.

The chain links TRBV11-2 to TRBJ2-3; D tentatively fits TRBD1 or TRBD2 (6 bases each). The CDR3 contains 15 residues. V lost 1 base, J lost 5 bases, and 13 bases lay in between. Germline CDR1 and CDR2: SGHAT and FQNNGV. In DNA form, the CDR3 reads TGTGCCAGCAGCTTAGGATGGGGGGCTATAGATACGCAGTATTTT. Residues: CASSLGWGAIDTQYF.

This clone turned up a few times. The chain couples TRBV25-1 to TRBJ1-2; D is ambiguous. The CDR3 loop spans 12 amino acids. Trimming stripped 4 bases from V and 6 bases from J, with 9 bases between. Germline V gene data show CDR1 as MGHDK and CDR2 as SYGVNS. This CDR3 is CASSGSSHGYTF. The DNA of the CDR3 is TGTGCCAGCAGTGGGAGCAGCCATGGCTACACCTTC.

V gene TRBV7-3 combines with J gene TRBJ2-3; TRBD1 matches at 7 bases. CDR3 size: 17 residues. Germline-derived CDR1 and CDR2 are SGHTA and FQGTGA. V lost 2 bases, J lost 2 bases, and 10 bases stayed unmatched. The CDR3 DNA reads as TGTGCCAGCAGCTTATTAGATCGAGGGGGCAACACAGATACGCAGTATTTT. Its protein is CASSLLDRGGNTDTQYF. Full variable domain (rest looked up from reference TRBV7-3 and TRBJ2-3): GAGVSQTPSNKVTEKGKYVELRCDPISGHTALYWYRQSLGQGPEFLIYFQGTGAADDSGLPNDRFFAVRPEGSVSTLKIQRTERGDSAVYLCASSLLDRGGNTDTQYFGPGTRLTVL.

In DNA form, the CDR3 reads TGTGCCATCGGGGCCCTCTATGGCTACACCTTC. Its protein product is CAIGALYGYTF. The chain recombines TRBV10-3 with TRBJ1-2, with D possibly TRBD1 on 5 matching bases. V was pared by 8 bases and J by 4 bases, with 8 bases between. CDR1 is ENHRY and CDR2 is SYGVKD in the germline V gene. The CDR3 spans 11 residues.

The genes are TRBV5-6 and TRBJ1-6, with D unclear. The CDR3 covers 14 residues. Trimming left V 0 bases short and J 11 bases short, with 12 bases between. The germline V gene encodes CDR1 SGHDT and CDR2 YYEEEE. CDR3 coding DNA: TGTGCCAGCAGCTTGGGGAGAGGAAGTCCACCCCTCCACTTT. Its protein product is CASSLGRGSPPLHF.